This TCR beta chain was identified in a study of multiple sclerosis patients with progressive multifocal leukoencephalopathy. Time point of the sample: before natalizumab initiation. Some clones are missing from TCRdb's copy, which holds only in-frame ones; the method was immunoSEQ multiplex PCR. Of under 40,000 clones listed, approximately 91% are singletons. Sequenced: PBMCs. This clonotype was sampled from a human donor with multiple sclerosis.

The CDR3 reads CASSPLGRVPSYNEQFF. The CDR3 region has the DNA TGTGCCAGCAGCCCGCTGGGAAGAGTCCCCTCCTACAATGAGCAGTTCTTC. The V and J genes are TRBV11-2 and TRBJ2-1; D unclear. The CDR3 has 17 amino acids. Germline values: CDR1 SGHAT, CDR2 FQNNGV. V was clipped by 5 bases and J by 0 bases, with 17 bases between them. The full variable domain, in which reference TRBV11-2 and TRBJ2-1 provide the parts outside the CDR3, is EAGVAQSPRYKIIEKRQSVAFWCNPISGHATLYWYQQILGQGPKLLIQFQNNGVVDDSQLPKDRFSAERLKGVDSTLKIQPAKLEDSAVYLCASSPLGRVPSYNEQFFGPGTRLTVL.